Described below is a single T cell receptor (beta chain) sequence and its context. Trimming took 0 bases from V and 0 from J, leaving 9 bases between them. In germline, CDR1 is LNHDA, CDR2 SQIVND (reference sequence). CDR3 length: 15 residues. The assay was carried out at the deep level. Libraries were prepared by immunoSEQ multiplex PCR; TCRdb keeps only in-frame clonotypes and omits some of them. The sample records more than 2 million clones, roughly 94% being singletons. The data were taken from a study of shared clonotypes between healthy human individuals. Study summary: Donors had three CD4 naive, three CD4 memory, two CD8 naive and one CD8 memory plate apiece.

This chain links TRBV19 with TRBJ2-7; D is perhaps TRBD2 (6 bases). Sequenced material: naive CD4+ T cells sorted from blood. As for subset: CD45RA+ positively selected. The sequence came from a young man in good health. The CDR3 DNA reads TGTGCCAGTAGTATAGAAGGAGGGGACTCCTACGAGCAGTACTTC. It encodes CASSIEGGDSYEQYF.